These T cell receptor beta chains were read from a single sample in a study of blood T cell repertoires in COVID-19. The method was immunoSEQ multiplex PCR; TCRdb's version includes in-frame clones alone and lacks a portion of them. The sample carries 250,000 to 350,000 clones, approximately 88% recorded once. Material: peripheral blood. The receptors here all came from a woman aged 25 to 45 who had recovered from COVID-19. The CDR3 runs from the conserved cysteine through the conserved F or W. The D gene is left open where the match is weak. Expanded clones get a size class; other rows say once, few or many, or leave the size out.

.	.	TRBV18	TRBJ2-3	CASSPGIGADTQYF	TGTGCCAGCTCACCAGGGATCGGGGCAGATACGCAGTATTTT
many	TRBD1	TRBV4-2	TRBJ2-3	CASSQEGGGTQYF	TGTGCCAGCAGCCAAGAAGGGGGCGGGACGCAGTATTTT
.	.	TRBV5-1	TRBJ2-7	CASSPFGAESSYEQYF	TGCGCCAGCAGCCCTTTTGGCGCGGAGAGCTCCTACGAGCAGTACTTC
.	.	TRBV30	TRBJ1-1	CAWSQGLRTEAFF	TGTGCCTGGTCTCAGGGGTTAAGGACTGAAGCTTTCTTT
.	TRBD1	TRBV18	TRBJ1-2	CASSLGQGYGYTF	TGTGCCAGCTCACTGGGACAGGGTTATGGCTACACCTTC
.	TRBD1	TRBV4-2	TRBJ1-3	CASSLGGRVGNTIYF	TGTGCCAGCAGCCTAGGGGGCAGGGTTGGAAACACCATATATTTT
.	TRBD1	TRBV6-5	TRBJ2-3	CASNRQGGDTQYF	TGTGCCAGCAACCGACAGGGGGGAGATACGCAGTATTTT
.	.	TRBV10-3	TRBJ2-3	CAIGGVSTDTQYF	TGTGCCATCGGAGGGGTTAGCACAGATACGCAGTATTTT
.	.	TRBV5-6	TRBJ2-5	CASSLKWEYQETQYF	TGTGCCAGCAGCTTGAAGTGGGAGTACCAAGAGACCCAGTACTTC
.	TRBD1	TRBV2	TRBJ2-3	CASSVRRTGTGGAGNTQYF	TGTGCCAGCAGTGTTAGGAGGACCGGGACAGGGGGCGCCGGGAATACGCAGTATTTT
.	TRBD2	TRBV5-6	TRBJ2-3	CASSAGDTDTQYF	TGTGCCAGCAGCGCGGGGGATACAGATACGCAGTATTTT
.	.	TRBV6-5	TRBJ2-5	CASSSGETQYF	TGTGCCAGCTCGTCGGGGGAGACCCAGTACTTC
.	.	TRBV13	TRBJ2-3	CASSKETSTDTQYF	TGTGCCAGCAGCAAAGAGACTAGCACAGATACGCAGTATTTT
.	TRBD2	TRBV6-5	TRBJ2-3	CASSSTSGVYTDTQYF	TGTGCCAGCAGTTCGACTAGCGGGGTATACACAGATACGCAGTATTTT
few	TRBD1	TRBV7-3	TRBJ2-1	CASSSPGQGPGEQFF	TGTGCCAGCAGCTCTCCGGGACAGGGACCGGGTGAGCAGTTCTTC
.	.	TRBV6-5	TRBJ1-2	CASSYFGRLGYTF	TGTGCCAGCAGTTACTTTGGGAGGTTAGGCTACACCTTC